Below are 15 T cell receptor beta chains sequenced from a single sample in a study of identifying expanded T cells in peripheral blood. Assay: immunoSEQ multiplex PCR; the TCRdb copy retains only in-frame clones and omits some. The sample yields more than 65,000 clones, approximately 91% seen once. The material sequenced was blood. These receptors were obtained from a person between 18 and 75 years old in good health.

The rearrangement joins TRBV18 to TRBJ1-1; D is undetermined. V lost 6 bases to trimming and J lost 1 base, with 9 bases between them. Per germline, CDR1 KGHSH and CDR2 LQKENI. The CDR3 runs to 13 residues. The CDR3 DNA reads as TGTGCCAGCTCTCGCCAAAGGAACACTGAAGCTTTCTTT. This encodes CASSRQRNTEAFF.

The rearrangement links TRBV9 to TRBJ1-2, with 10 bases aligning to TRBD1. Germline lookup yields CDR1 SGDLS and CDR2 YYNGEE. Trimming cost V 3 bases and J 2 bases; bases outside gene matches: 13. This CDR3 is built from 18 residues. CDR3 sequence (DNA): TGTGCCAGCAGCGGAGTGGGGGACAGGGGCACGGCAAACTATGGCTACACCTTC. It encodes CASSGVGDRGTANYGYTF.

CDR3 DNA: TGCGCCAGCAGCGTCGGACAGGGGCGCGAGACCCAGTACTTC. This gives the protein CASSVGQGRETQYF. The rearrangement uses TRBV5-1 and TRBJ2-5; 9 bases align to TRBD1. Germline CDR1 is SGHRS and CDR2 is YFSETQ. The V gene end was trimmed by 4 bases and the J gene end by 5 bases; junction bases not matched to a gene: 6. The CDR3 is made up of 14 amino acids.

This clone was seen only a few times. The J gene is TRBJ1-1, the V gene TRBV14, with D uncertain. This CDR3 contains 13 residues. Per germline, CDR1 SGHDN and CDR2 FVKESK. Trimming pared 1 base from V and 5 bases from J, leaving 8 bases between. This chain's CDR3 is CASSQVRETEAFF. In DNA, the CDR3 is TGTGCCAGCAGCCAAGTCCGGGAAACTGAAGCTTTCTTT.

Here the CDR3 reads CSTRIGYEQYF. The CDR3 nucleotides are TGCAGCACCAGGATCGGGTACGAGCAGTACTTC. The J gene is TRBJ2-7, the V gene TRBV29-1; no definite D call. Trimming removed 8 bases at V and 4 bases at J, with 12 bases between. The CDR3 runs to 11 residues. Germline CDR1 and CDR2: SQVTM and ANQGSEA.

The chain has TRBV7-2 and TRBJ1-2; 9 bases agree with TRBD1. V lost 4 bases to trimming and J lost 4 bases; unmatched junction nucleotides: 7. The CDR3 is 15 amino acids. Per germline, CDR1 SGHTA and CDR2 FQGNSA. The CDR3 here is CASSSDRGFGYGYTF. The DNA for the CDR3 is TGTGCCAGCAGCTCTGACAGGGGGTTCGGCTATGGCTACACCTTC.

J is TRBJ2-1 and V is TRBV7-2; D gene uncertain. Trimming stripped 2 bases from V and 9 bases from J, with 11 bases between. The CDR3 extends over 13 amino acids. Germline CDR1 and CDR2: SGHTA and FQGNSA. Here the CDR3 reads CASSLQLDGEQFF. CDR3 nucleotide sequence: TGTGCCAGCAGCTTACAACTGGATGGTGAGCAGTTCTTC.

This chain joins TRBV30 and TRBJ2-2; no firm D call. The CDR3 runs to 13 residues. With 5 bases removed from V and 1 base from J, the gap between germline ends came to 8 bases. Germline V gene data show CDR1 as GTSNPN and CDR2 as SVGIG (reference sequence). This chain's CDR3 is CAWGTVNTGELFF. CDR3 nucleotide sequence: TGTGCCTGGGGAACAGTGAACACCGGGGAGCTGTTTTTT.

J is TRBJ2-2 and V is TRBV4-3; 9 bases match TRBD1. This CDR3 contains 15 residues. V was clipped by 2 bases and J by 4 bases; unmatched bases: 2. CDR1 LGHNA and CDR2 YSLEER come from the germline V gene. The CDR3 loop reads CASSQIQGATGELFF. DNA of the CDR3: TGCGCCAGCAGCCAAATACAGGGGGCCACCGGGGAGCTGTTTTTT.

V usage is TRBV5-1 and J usage is TRBJ2-7; no definite D call. The V end lost 5 bases, the J end lost 3 bases, and 12 bases lay between the germline ends. The CDR3 has 13 residues. Germline CDR1 SGHRS, CDR2 YFSETQ. CDR3 sequence (DNA): TGCGCCAGCAGGGCACAGAATAACTACGAGCAGTACTTC. Amino acids: CASRAQNNYEQYF.

The chain combines TRBV10-2 with TRBJ1-1; D remains ambiguous. There are 11 residues in the CDR3. Germline V gives CDR1 WSHSY, CDR2 SAAADI. The V end was cut by 7 bases, the J end by 1 base, with 4 bases between. Written as DNA, the CDR3 is TGCGCCAGCATTGGGAACACTGAAGCTTTCTTT. It translates to CASIGNTEAFF.

The rearrangement uses TRBV6-1 and TRBJ2-2; D is ambiguous. CDR1 MNHNS and CDR2 SASEGT come from the germline V gene. This CDR3 is 12 amino acids long. V was cut by 3 bases and J by 6 bases, with 5 bases left in between. The CDR3 sequence is CASSDRSGELFF. CDR3 coding DNA: TGTGCCAGCAGTGATCGGTCCGGGGAGCTGTTTTTT.

The chain joins TRBV5-4 to TRBJ1-4, with a weak D call TRBD1 (5 bases). The V end was cut by 4 bases, the J end by 4 bases, with 14 bases between. CDR3 length: 15 amino acids. Germline CDR1 and CDR2: SGHNT and YYREEE (reference sequence). DNA for the CDR3: TGTGCCAGCAGCGCGACGACAGCCTTTAATGAAAAACTGTTTTTT. This encodes CASSATTAFNEKLFF. The full variable domain, completed using reference TRBV5-4 and TRBJ1-4, is ETGVTQSPTHLIKTRGQQVTLRCSSQSGHNTVSWYQQALGQGPQFIFQYYREEENGRGNFPPRFSGLQFPNYSSELNVNALELDDSALYLCASSATTAFNEKLFFGSGTQLSVL.

The gene calls are TRBV7-2 and TRBJ2-1, with 8 bases matching TRBD2. Germline V gene sequence: CDR1 SGHTA, CDR2 FQGNSA. V lost 3 bases to trimming and J lost 7 bases; unmatched junction nucleotides: 8. This CDR3 is 15 amino acids long. The CDR3 nucleotides read TGTGCCAGCAGCTTGGGAGCGGGGGCCCCTAATGAGCAGTTCTTC. This sequence encodes CASSLGAGAPNEQFF.

V is TRBV7-2 and J is TRBJ2-1; 9 nucleotides align to TRBD1. The germline CDR1 and CDR2 sequences are SGHTA and FQGNSA. V shed 4 bases, J shed 11 bases, and the junction held 15 bases outside the gene matches. The CDR3 runs to 16 residues. The CDR3 spells CASSSWGPGTGTKQFF. The CDR3 DNA reads TGTGCCAGCAGCTCCTGGGGTCCCGGGACAGGGACCAAGCAGTTCTTC.